These 5 T cell receptor beta chains came from one sample sequenced in a study of early T cells in non-severe SARS-CoV-2 infection. From the 5' RACE reads, TCRdb called clonotypes with MiXCR, one entry per CDR3 protein. The table has some 96,000 distinct CDR3 sequences, roughly 9.6% seen once; the top ten hold roughly 4.8%. Source: whole blood, taken at baseline. All receptors come from an adult who was a healthcare worker with PCR-confirmed SARS-CoV-2 infection or an uninfected control (not recorded which).

This chain joins TRBV27 and TRBJ2-5; D unclear. Germline-derived CDR1 and CDR2 are MNHEY and SMNVEV (reference sequence). CDR3 length equals 13 residues. V lost 3 bases, J lost 5 bases, and 10 bases lay in between. The CDR3 is CASSFRVSETQYF. For the CDR3, the DNA is TGTGCCAGCAGTTTTAGAGTTTCGGAGACCCAGTACTTC.

The sample holds many counts of this clonotype. The chain combines TRBV7-2 with TRBJ2-3, with TRBD2 matching 8 bases. Trimming took 1 base from V and 8 from J; bases not matched to a gene: 5. The germline CDR1 and CDR2 sequences are SGHTA and FQGNSA. The CDR3 has 14 amino acids. This CDR3 reads CASSLGFSGVTQYF. CDR3 nucleotides: TGTGCCAGCAGCTTAGGGTTTAGCGGGGTTACGCAGTATTTT.

There are many counts of this clonotype. V is TRBV7-2 and J is TRBJ2-5; D is ambiguous. The germline V gene has CDR1 SGHTA and CDR2 FQGNSA. V was shortened by 0 bases and J by 4 bases, with 12 bases between the two germline ends. The CDR3 runs 15 residues. This CDR3 is CASSLALNPRETQYF. The CDR3 DNA sequence: TGTGCCAGCAGCTTAGCGCTAAATCCTCGAGAGACCCAGTACTTC.

This clonotype has a handful of counts. The V gene is TRBV7-3, the J gene TRBJ2-1; 11 bases align to TRBD1. CDR3 length: 16 amino acids. CDR1 and CDR2 from the germline V gene are SGHTA and FQGTGA. The trim removed 4 bases at V and 5 bases at J, leaving 7 bases unmatched. CDR3 coding DNA: TGTGCCAGCAGCTGGATGTCGGGACAGGGGGACAATGAGCAGTTCTTC. Amino acid sequence: CASSWMSGQGDNEQFF.

This clonotype was counted at least ten times. The chain joins TRBV2 to TRBJ2-7, with 7 bases fitting TRBD2. J was trimmed by 6 bases and V by 4 bases; bases with no gene match: 6. CDR1 and CDR2 (germline): SNHLY, FYNNEI. The CDR3 spans 13 residues. The CDR3: CASSGAGALEQYF. In DNA form, the CDR3 reads TGTGCCAGCAGTGGGGCGGGAGCGCTCGAGCAGTACTTC.